This TCR beta chain was sequenced for a study of low-dose radiotherapy and immunotherapy resistance in tumors. Overall study: Daily, from cycle 1 day 1 and for four cycles, patients took oral aspirin 300 mg.

Alpha and beta chains were covered, as first-strand cDNA relied on TRAV- and TRBV-specific primers. With a V-primer adapter and a constant-region primer, TCRs were amplified for approximately 19 PCR cycles. TCRdb analysed the reads with MiXCR anew, one entry per CDR3 protein. The sample has about 84,000 distinct CDR3 sequences, about a sixth seen once. CDR1 is LGHNA and CDR2 is YSLEER in the germline V gene. The V end lost 2 bases, the J end lost 3 bases, and 18 bases lay between the germline ends. The CDR3 runs to 17 residues. At least ten counts were recorded for this clonotype. Time point defined: after trial treatment. The treatment: LDRT plus nivolumab, ipilimumab, low-dose cyclophosphamide and aspirin (RACIN trial).

The chain carries TRBV4-3 and TRBJ2-3; D is perhaps TRBD1 (5 bases). The receptor was derived from a male donor with prostate cancer. Material: PBMCs, obtained after low-dose radiotherapy plus immunotherapy. This CDR3 is CASSQSRGQLGTDTQYF. In DNA, the CDR3 is TGCGCCAGCAGCCAATCTAGGGGCCAGTTGGGTACAGATACGCAGTATTTT.